This note documents a single T cell receptor (beta chain) sequence. These data come from a study of blood T cell repertoires in COVID-19. Study-level information: Italy, Spain and the United States were the sources of the convalescent and acute COVID-19 samples. PBMCs, B-cell-depleted T cells, or T cells were the source of the cDNA or gDNA that made up the material.

How the authors handled the data: Quantification of nucleated cells was approximated via reference gene primer amplification. The protocol was immunoSEQ multiplex PCR, while the TCRdb copy is restricted to in-frame clones and leaves out a portion. V, J and clone size reflect that table, while D and trimming were determined from the DNA. The sample includes approximately 110,000 clones, 80% to 90% of them seen just once. The source of this sequence is a human donor in a cohort sampled during active COVID-19. Sequencing input: peripheral blood.

The chain's CDR3 is CASSQEGDHTDTQYF. The CDR3 nucleotides read TGCGCCAGCAGCCAAGAAGGGGATCACACAGATACGCAGTATTTT. The chain joins TRBV4-1 to TRBJ2-3; TRBD1 might be the D (5 bases). The V end lost 0 bases, the J end lost 2 bases, and 9 bases lay between the germline ends. The CDR3 contains 15 residues. Germline lookup yields CDR1 MGHRA and CDR2 YSYEKL.